The T cell receptor (beta chain) described here comes from a study of neurological immune-mediated disorders. Study observations and caveats: Expanded clones shared no CDR3 amino acid sequences across subjects, suggesting private repertoires in all groups.

Over 190 million TCR-beta sequences from 15-18 subjects came out of each sequencing run. Using its own MiXCR run on the 5' RACE reads, TCRdb lists one record per CDR3 protein. There are roughly 56,000 distinct CDR3 sequences in the sample; over 10% occur only once, and about 2% lies in the top ten. V trimming: 0 bases; J trimming: 10 bases; junction bases outside the gene matches: 11. CDR3 length: 15 residues. Germline CDR1 and CDR2: DFQATT and SNEGSKA (reference sequence). This clonotype came up many times. Its antigen is not identified. A total of 2 million PBMCs stored at -80 degrees C provided the unsorted libraries.

The receptor comes from a man between 60 and 75 years old in good health. This chain uses TRBV20-1 with TRBJ2-1; 8 bases align to TRBD2. Input material: PBMCs. CDR3: CSARDLGLEFGEQFF. CDR3 nucleotides: TGCAGTGCTAGAGATCTGGGACTAGAGTTCGGGGAGCAGTTCTTC.